This T cell receptor beta chain was found in a study of patients and donors after allogeneic stem cell transplantation. Via MiXCR, TCRdb re-called the RT-PCR reads, giving one row per CDR3 protein. Here the sample spans about a million distinct CDR3 sequences, 18% being singletons. This clonotype was seen many times. The ends were cut back, 2 bases at V and 5 bases at J, with 7 bases in the middle. The germline gives CDR1 GTSNPN, CDR2 SVGIG (reference sequence). The CDR3 has 12 residues. This TCR came from a human donor who was either an allogeneic HSCT recipient or a stem cell or donor lymphocyte infusion donor (not recorded which). It is not recorded whose cells these are; they may come from a transplant donor. Sequencing was carried out using blood, either unsorted or a sorted T cell fraction (not recorded which). The chain joins TRBV30 to TRBJ2-1; D unclear. CDR3 sequence reads: CAWSPGHNEQFF. CDR3 nucleotide sequence: TGTGCCTGGAGTCCCGGTCACAATGAGCAGTTCTTC.